The 20 T cell receptor beta chains listed next were all sequenced from one sample in a study of blood T cell repertoires in COVID-19. Using immunoSEQ multiplex PCR, the repertoire was profiled, and TCRdb retains in-frame clones only, with some absent. The sample yields 110,000 or so clones, approximately 85% seen once. Sequencing was performed on peripheral blood. Every receptor here comes from an older woman with COVID-19, enrolled during active disease.

The chain has TRBV11-2 and TRBJ1-2, with TRBD1 matching 7 bases. This CDR3 comprises 15 residues. Germline V CDR1 and CDR2: SGHAT, FQNNGV. Unmatched junction bases numbered 12, after V lost 5 bases and J lost 6 bases. In DNA, the CDR3 is TGTGCCAGCAGCATCACAACCAACAGGGGCCATGGCTACACCTTC. Encoded protein: CASSITTNRGHGYTF.

V gene TRBV15 combines with J gene TRBJ2-1; 10 nucleotides align to TRBD1. V gave up 4 bases and J gave up 4 bases; unmatched junction bases: 7. Germline V CDR1 and CDR2: LNHNV, YYDKDF (reference sequence). The CDR3 length is 16 residues. CDR3 sequence reads: CATSNRQGAYYNEQFF. The CDR3, as DNA: TGTGCCACCAGCAACCGACAGGGGGCGTATTACAATGAGCAGTTCTTC.

The rearrangement links TRBV12-3 or TRBV12-4 to TRBJ2-5; no reliable D call. This CDR3 is 13 amino acids long. V lost 4 bases to trimming and J lost 1 base, with 7 bases between them. CDR3 region: CASSWAVQETQYF. CDR3 nucleotide sequence: TGTGCCAGCAGTTGGGCTGTCCAAGAGACCCAGTACTTC.

The genes are TRBV6-1 and TRBJ1-6; the D is unclear. The V gene lost 1 base and the J gene lost 4 bases, with 14 bases spanning the gap. Germline CDR1 and CDR2: MNHNS and SASEGT. The CDR3 is 17 amino acids. The CDR3 protein is CASSEVEIAGYNSPLHF. CDR3 nucleotide sequence: TGTGCCAGCAGTGAAGTTGAAATTGCGGGGTATAATTCACCCCTCCACTTT.

The chain links TRBV19 to TRBJ1-1; 9 bases agree with TRBD1. This CDR3 has 12 residues. The germline CDR1 and CDR2 sequences are LNHDA and SQIVND (reference sequence). The V and J ends lost 6 bases and 11 bases, in that order; junction bases with no gene match: 7. CDR3 sequence: CASRKQGAPAFF. DNA of the CDR3: TGTGCCAGTAGGAAACAGGGGGCTCCGGCTTTCTTT.

This chain uses TRBV10-2 with TRBJ1-3; perhaps TRBD1 as D (6 bases). The CDR3 totals 15 residues. V was cut by 6 bases and J by 2 bases, with 14 bases left in between. In germline, CDR1 is WSHSY, CDR2 SAAADI. CDR3 residues: CASRLDSMAGNTIYF. DNA for the CDR3: TGCGCCAGCAGACTGGACAGTATGGCTGGAAACACCATATATTTT.

The rearrangement joins TRBV9 to TRBJ1-1; 10 nucleotides align to TRBD1. Germline CDR1 and CDR2: SGDLS and YYNGEE. V shed 0 bases, J shed 8 bases, and the junction held 1 base outside the gene matches. This CDR3 has 13 amino acids. The CDR3 protein is CASSVGGQGEAFF. The CDR3 region has the DNA TGTGCCAGCAGCGTAGGGGGACAGGGGGAAGCTTTCTTT.

This clone was detected once. The V gene is TRBV29-1, the J gene TRBJ2-7; 8 bases align to TRBD1. The V segment lost 3 bases and the J segment 4 bases; nucleotides outside the gene matches: 2. This CDR3 spans 12 amino acids. CDR1 SQVTM and CDR2 ANQGSEA come from the germline V gene. Here the CDR3 DNA reads TGCAGCGTTGAGGGACAGGCTTACGAGCAGTACTTC. Amino acid sequence: CSVEGQAYEQYF.

The chain couples TRBV12-3 or TRBV12-4 to TRBJ2-5; D perhaps matches TRBD1 (5 bases). Trimming took off 5 bases at V and 4 bases at J, with 11 bases between the two ends. CDR3 length equals 13 residues. The CDR3 is CASSLRAGETQYF. In DNA form, the CDR3 reads TGTGCCAGCAGTCTCAGGGCAGGAGAGACCCAGTACTTC.

The V call is TRBV3-1 (or the pseudogene TRBV3-2), the J call TRBJ2-1, with D perhaps TRBD2 (5 bases). CDR3 size: 14 residues. Trimming removed 0 bases from V and 7 bases from J, with 10 bases in between. Germline V lookup: CDR1 LGHDT, CDR2 YNNKEL (reference sequence). The CDR3 loop reads CASSQDPSHNEQFF. The CDR3 DNA follows: TGTGCCAGCAGCCAAGATCCTAGCCATAATGAGCAGTTCTTC.

The V call is TRBV3-1 (or the pseudogene TRBV3-2), the J call TRBJ1-2; unclear D gene. Trimming stripped 4 bases from V and 0 bases from J, with 15 bases between. The CDR3 contains 16 residues. Per germline, CDR1 LGHDT and CDR2 YNNKEL (reference sequence). The CDR3 protein is CASSPPEAGTNYGYTF. The CDR3 nucleotides read TGTGCCAGCAGCCCACCGGAGGCCGGTACTAACTATGGCTACACCTTC.

This clone has only one observation. The gene calls are TRBV18 and TRBJ2-7, with 15 bases matching TRBD2. Trimming removed 3 bases from V and 0 bases from J; junction bases left unmatched: 6. The CDR3 totals 18 residues. Germline CDR1 reads KGHSH; CDR2 reads LQKENI. The CDR3 reads CASSPRTSGGASSYEQYF. As DNA, the CDR3 is TGTGCCAGCTCACCGAGGACTAGCGGGGGGGCCAGCTCCTACGAGCAGTACTTC.

The J gene is TRBJ1-1, the V gene TRBV15; D is undetermined. Germline V gene data show CDR1 as LNHNV and CDR2 as YYDKDF (reference sequence). The CDR3 is 13 residues long. V lost 3 bases and J 4 bases, leaving 9 bases between the germline ends. CDR3 sequence (DNA): TGTGCCACCAGCAGGGGCAGGATCACTGAAGCTTTCTTT. The encoded protein is CATSRGRITEAFF.

The chain has TRBV5-1 and TRBJ2-7; 9 positions match TRBD2. The V gene end was trimmed by 0 bases and the J gene end by 0 bases; junction bases not matched to a gene: 1. This CDR3 region has 15 residues. Germline V gene sequence: CDR1 SGHRS, CDR2 YFSETQ. CDR3 sequence reads: CASSLGLAVSYEQYF. DNA for the CDR3: TGCGCCAGCAGCTTGGGACTAGCGGTCTCCTACGAGCAGTACTTC. Full variable domain (remainder filled in from reference TRBV5-1 and TRBJ2-7): KAGVTQTPRYLIKTRGQQVTLSCSPISGHRSVSWYQQTPGQGLQFLFEYFSETQRNKGNFPGRFSGRQFSNSRSEMNVSTLELGDSALYLCASSLGLAVSYEQYFGPGTRLTVT.

The chain recombines TRBV6-5 with TRBJ1-2; 7 bases match TRBD1. Looked up from germline, CDR1 is MNHEY and CDR2 is SVGAGI. The V gene end was trimmed by 10 bases and the J gene end by 4 bases; junction bases not matched to a gene: 9. This CDR3 has 13 residues. The CDR3 bases are TGTGCCACACTGGGGACAGACATCTATGGCTACACCTTC. Protein: CATLGTDIYGYTF.

This rearrangement joins TRBV27 to TRBJ2-7; TRBD2 might be the D (6 bases). The V and J ends lost 3 bases and 1 base respectively, with 13 bases between them. The CDR3 has 15 amino acids. CDR1 and CDR2 from the germline V gene are MNHEY and SMNVEV (reference sequence). CDR3 sequence reads: CASSFGAGMSYEQYF. Written as DNA, the CDR3 is TGTGCCAGCAGTTTCGGGGCGGGGATGTCCTACGAGCAGTACTTC.

The chain recombines TRBV19 with TRBJ2-4, with D perhaps matching TRBD1 (5 bases). Trimming cost V 6 bases and J 6 bases, with 15 bases left between them. This CDR3 spans 14 amino acids. Germline assignment: CDR1 LNHDA and CDR2 SQIVND (reference sequence). CDR3 amino acids: CASSSLDKPNIQYF. In DNA, the CDR3 is TGTGCCAGTAGCTCCCTGGACAAACCAAACATTCAGTACTTC. The whole variable domain, filled in from reference TRBV19 and TRBJ2-4, reads DGGITQSPKYLFRKEGQNVTLSCEQNLNHDAMYWYRQDPGQGLRLIYYSQIVNDFQKGDIAEGYSVSREKKESFPLTVTSAQKNPTAFYLCASSSLDKPNIQYFGAGTRLSVL.

The rearrangement links TRBV4-1 to TRBJ1-2; 8 bases line up with TRBD1. CDR1 and CDR2 (germline): MGHRA, YSYEKL. This CDR3 has 16 residues. The V segment lost 3 bases and the J segment 1 base; nucleotides outside the gene matches: 7. The CDR3 region has the DNA TGCGCCAGCAGCCAGAGTGGGACAGGCTATAACTATGGCTACACCTTC. This codes for CASSQSGTGYNYGYTF.

This rearrangement joins TRBV5-1 to TRBJ1-4; TRBD1 matches at 7 bases. Germline V gives CDR1 SGHRS, CDR2 YFSETQ. The CDR3 is made up of 15 amino acids. The trim removed 4 bases at V and 6 bases at J, leaving 9 bases unmatched. CDR3 sequence (DNA): TGCGCCAGCAGCAACCCAGGGGGATGGGATGAAAAACTGTTTTTT. This gives the protein CASSNPGGWDEKLFF. The whole variable domain, remainder taken from reference TRBV5-1 and TRBJ1-4, is KAGVTQTPRYLIKTRGQQVTLSCSPISGHRSVSWYQQTPGQGLQFLFEYFSETQRNKGNFPGRFSGRQFSNSRSEMNVSTLELGDSALYLCASSNPGGWDEKLFFGSGTQLSVL.

The genes are TRBV10-3 and TRBJ2-5; the match to TRBD2 covers 10 bases. CDR3 size: 18 residues. Germline V gene data show CDR1 as ENHRY and CDR2 as SYGVKD. Trimming cost V 4 bases and J 3 bases; bases outside gene matches: 14. The CDR3 region is CAISVDLKRGGREETQYF. The CDR3 nucleotides are TGTGCCATCAGTGTTGATTTGAAGCGGGGGGGCCGGGAAGAGACCCAGTACTTC.